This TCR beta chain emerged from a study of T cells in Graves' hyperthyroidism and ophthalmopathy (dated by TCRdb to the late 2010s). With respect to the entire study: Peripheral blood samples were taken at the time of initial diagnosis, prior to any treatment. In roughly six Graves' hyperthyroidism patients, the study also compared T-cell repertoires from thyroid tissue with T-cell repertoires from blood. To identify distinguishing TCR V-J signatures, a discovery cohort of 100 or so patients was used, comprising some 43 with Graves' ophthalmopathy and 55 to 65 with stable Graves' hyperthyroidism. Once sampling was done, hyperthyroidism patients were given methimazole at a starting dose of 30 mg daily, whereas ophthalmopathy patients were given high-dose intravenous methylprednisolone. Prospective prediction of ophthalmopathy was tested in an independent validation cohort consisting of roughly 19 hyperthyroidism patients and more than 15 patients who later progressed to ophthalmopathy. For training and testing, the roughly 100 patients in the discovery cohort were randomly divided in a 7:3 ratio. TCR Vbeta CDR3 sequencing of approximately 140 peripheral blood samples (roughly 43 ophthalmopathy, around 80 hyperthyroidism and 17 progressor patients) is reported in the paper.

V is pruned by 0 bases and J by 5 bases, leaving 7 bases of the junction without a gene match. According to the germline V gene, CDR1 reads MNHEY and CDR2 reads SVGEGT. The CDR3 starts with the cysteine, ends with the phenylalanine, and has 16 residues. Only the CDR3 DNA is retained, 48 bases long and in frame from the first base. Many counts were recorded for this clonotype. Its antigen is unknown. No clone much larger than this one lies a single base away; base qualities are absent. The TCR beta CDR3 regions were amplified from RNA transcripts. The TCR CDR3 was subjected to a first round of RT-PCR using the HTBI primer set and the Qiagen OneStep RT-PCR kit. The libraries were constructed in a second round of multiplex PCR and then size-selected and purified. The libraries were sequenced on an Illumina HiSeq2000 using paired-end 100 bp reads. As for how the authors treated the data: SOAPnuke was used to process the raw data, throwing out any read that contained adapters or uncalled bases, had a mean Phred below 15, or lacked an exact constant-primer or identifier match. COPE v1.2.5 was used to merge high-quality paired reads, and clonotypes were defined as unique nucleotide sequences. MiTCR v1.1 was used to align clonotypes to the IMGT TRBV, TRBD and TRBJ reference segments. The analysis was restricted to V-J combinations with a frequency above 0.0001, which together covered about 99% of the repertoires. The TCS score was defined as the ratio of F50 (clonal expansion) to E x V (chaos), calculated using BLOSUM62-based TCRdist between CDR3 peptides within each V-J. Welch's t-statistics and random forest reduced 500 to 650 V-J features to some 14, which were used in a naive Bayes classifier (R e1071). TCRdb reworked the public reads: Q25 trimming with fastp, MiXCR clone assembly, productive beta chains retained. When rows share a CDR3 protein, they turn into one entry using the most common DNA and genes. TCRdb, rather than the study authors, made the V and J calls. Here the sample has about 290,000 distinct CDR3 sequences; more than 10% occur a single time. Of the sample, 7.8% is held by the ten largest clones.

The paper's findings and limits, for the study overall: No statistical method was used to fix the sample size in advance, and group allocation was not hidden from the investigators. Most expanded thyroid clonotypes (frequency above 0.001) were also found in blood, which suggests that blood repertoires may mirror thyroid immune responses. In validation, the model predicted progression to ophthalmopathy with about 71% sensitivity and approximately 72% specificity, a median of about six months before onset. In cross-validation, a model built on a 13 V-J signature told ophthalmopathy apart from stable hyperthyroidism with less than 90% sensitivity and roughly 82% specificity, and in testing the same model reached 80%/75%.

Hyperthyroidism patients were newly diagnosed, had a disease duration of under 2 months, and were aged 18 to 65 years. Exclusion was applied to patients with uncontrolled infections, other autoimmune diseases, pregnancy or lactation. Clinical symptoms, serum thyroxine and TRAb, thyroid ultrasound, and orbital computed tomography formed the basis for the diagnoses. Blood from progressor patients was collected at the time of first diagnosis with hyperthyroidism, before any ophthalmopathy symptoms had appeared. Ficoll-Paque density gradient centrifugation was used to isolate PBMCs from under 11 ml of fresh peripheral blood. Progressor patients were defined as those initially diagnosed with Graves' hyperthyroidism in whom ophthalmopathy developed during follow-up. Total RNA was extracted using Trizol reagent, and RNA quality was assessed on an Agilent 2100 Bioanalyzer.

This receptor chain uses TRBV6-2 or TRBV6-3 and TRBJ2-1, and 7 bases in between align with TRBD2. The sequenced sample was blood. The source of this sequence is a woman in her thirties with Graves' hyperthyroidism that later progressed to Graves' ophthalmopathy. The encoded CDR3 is CASSYSVLAADNEQFF. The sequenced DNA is TGTGCCAGCAGTTACTCGGTTCTAGCGGCCGACAATGAGCAGTTCTTC.